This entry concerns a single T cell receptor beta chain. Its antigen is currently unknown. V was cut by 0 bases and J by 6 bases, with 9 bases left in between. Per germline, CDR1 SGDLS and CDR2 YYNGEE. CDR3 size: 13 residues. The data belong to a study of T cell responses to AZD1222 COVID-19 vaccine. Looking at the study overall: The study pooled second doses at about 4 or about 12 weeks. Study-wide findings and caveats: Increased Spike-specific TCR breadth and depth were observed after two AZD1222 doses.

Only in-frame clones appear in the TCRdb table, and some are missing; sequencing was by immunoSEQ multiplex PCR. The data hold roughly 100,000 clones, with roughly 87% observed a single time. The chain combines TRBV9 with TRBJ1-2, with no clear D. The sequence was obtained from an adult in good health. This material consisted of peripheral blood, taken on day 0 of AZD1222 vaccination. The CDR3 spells CASSVGRTDGYTF. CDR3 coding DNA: TGTGCCAGCAGCGTAGGGAGGACGGATGGCTACACCTTC.